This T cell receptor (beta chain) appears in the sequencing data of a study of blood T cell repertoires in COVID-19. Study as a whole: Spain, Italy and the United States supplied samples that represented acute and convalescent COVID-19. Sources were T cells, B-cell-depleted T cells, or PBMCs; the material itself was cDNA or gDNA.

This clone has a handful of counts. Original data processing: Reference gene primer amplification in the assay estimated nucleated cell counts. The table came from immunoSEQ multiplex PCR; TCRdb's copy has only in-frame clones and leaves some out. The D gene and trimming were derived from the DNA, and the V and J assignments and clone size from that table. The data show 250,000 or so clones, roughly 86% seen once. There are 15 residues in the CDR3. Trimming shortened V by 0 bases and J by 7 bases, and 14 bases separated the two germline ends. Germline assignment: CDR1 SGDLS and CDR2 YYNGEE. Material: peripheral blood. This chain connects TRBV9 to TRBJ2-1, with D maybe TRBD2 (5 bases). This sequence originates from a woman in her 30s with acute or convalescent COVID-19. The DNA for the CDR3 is TGTGCCAGCAGCGTAGCGGGCGGGCGAGGGAATGAGCAGTTCTTC. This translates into CASSVAGGRGNEQFF.